This T cell receptor (beta chain) came from a study of Graves' ophthalmopathy and Graves' hyperthyroidism. Background on the study: Upon initial diagnosis and before any treatment, peripheral blood was collected.

CDR1 is SQVTM and CDR2 is ANQGSEA in the germline V gene. This CDR3 has 14 amino acids. With V trimmed by 7 bases and J by 3 bases, 5 bases remained unmatched. Symptoms, serum thyroxine and TRAb, thyroid ultrasound, and orbital computed tomography formed the diagnostic basis. The authors amplified TCR beta CDR3 regions, and they did so from RNA transcripts for repertoire sequencing. HTBI primers were employed in first-round RT-PCR, then a second-round multiplex PCR followed. TCRdb called the multiplex PCR reads again in MiXCR, with one record for every CDR3 protein. The sample has around 340,000 distinct CDR3 sequences, roughly a sixth seen once. Study-level findings and limits: Most expanded clonotypes in thyroid above 0.001 frequency also showed up in blood. Researchers report that a 13-signature model separated ophthalmopathy from stable hyperthyroidism, posting 87.88% sensitivity and about 80% specificity.

This clonotype was detected many times. Its target is not known. The TCR originated in an adult man with Graves' ophthalmopathy. This chain uses TRBV29-1 with TRBJ2-2, with TRBD2 matching 10 bases. The specimen sequenced was peripheral blood. CDR3 coding DNA: TGCAGCGCCCAGCTAGCGGGGGACACCGGGGAGCTGTTTTTT. Protein: CSAQLAGDTGELFF.